The 20 T cell receptor beta chains listed next were all sequenced from one sample in a study. Each CDR3 protein gets one entry after TCRdb re-called the RT-PCR reads with MiXCR. The sample lists almost 700,000 distinct CDR3 sequences, around 14% occurring once. Sequencing used memory CD4+ T cells from blood. These receptors all come from a female donor in good health, serving as a healthy control.

This clonotype was counted ten times or more. The CDR3 DNA follows: TGTGCCAGCAGCTTGCGGGGGGAGTGGAATTCACCCCTCCACTTT. Amino acids: CASSLRGEWNSPLHF. The chain employs TRBV5-6 and TRBJ1-6; the D gene is possibly TRBD1 (5 bases). The CDR3 is made up of 15 amino acids. V lost 1 base and J 7 bases, leaving 12 bases between the germline ends. CDR1 is SGHDT and CDR2 is YYEEEE in the germline V gene.

Only a few counts were recorded for this clonotype. This chain links TRBV4-3 with TRBJ1-3; D is possibly TRBD1 (6 bases). Germline loops: CDR1 LGHNA, CDR2 YSLEER. V gave up 0 bases and J gave up 1 base, with 10 bases separating them. The CDR3 has 16 residues. The CDR3 loop is CASSQDGTKSGNTIYF. In nucleotides, the CDR3 is TGCGCCAGCAGCCAAGATGGGACAAAGTCTGGAAACACCATATATTTT.

This clonotype was recorded many times. The chain combines TRBV20-1 with TRBJ1-5; D is perhaps TRBD1 (6 bases). Trimming removed 0 bases from V and 4 bases from J, with 13 bases in between. The CDR3 extends over 15 amino acids. Looked up from germline, CDR1 is DFQATT and CDR2 is SNEGSKA (reference sequence). CDR3 coding DNA: TGCAGTGCTAGAGATCTCAGGGGCGGAAATCAGCCCCAGCATTTT. Encoded protein: CSARDLRGGNQPQHF.

V and J are TRBV5-5 and TRBJ2-1; 12 bases map to TRBD2. From germline, CDR1 is SGHKS and CDR2 YYEKEE (reference sequence). This CDR3 region has 15 residues. The J segment lost 2 bases and the V segment lost 7 bases, leaving 4 bases of the junction unmatched. The CDR3 spells CASLLAGGPYNEQFF. The CDR3 DNA sequence: TGTGCCAGCCTCCTAGCGGGAGGGCCCTACAATGAGCAGTTCTTC.

The chain carries TRBV28 and TRBJ1-1; D is ambiguous. The CDR3 runs to 13 residues. V lost 7 bases to trimming and J lost 3 bases, with 12 bases between them. Germline V gene sequence: CDR1 MDHEN, CDR2 SYDVKM. The CDR3 coding sequence is TGTGCCAGCATTCTTCTTGATTACACTGAAGCTTTCTTT. It encodes CASILLDYTEAFF.

The rearrangement uses TRBV28 and TRBJ2-3; D is uncertain. The CDR3 extends over 16 amino acids. Germline V gene data show CDR1 as MDHEN and CDR2 as SYDVKM. Trimming left V 2 bases short and J 5 bases short, with 17 bases between. DNA of the CDR3: TGTGCCAGCAGTTTAACCTATAGCAGAGGTAAAGATACGCAGTATTTT. Protein: CASSLTYSRGKDTQYF. The variable domain in full, completed from reference TRBV28 and TRBJ2-3, reads DVKVTQSSRYLVKRTGEKVFLECVQDMDHENMFWYRQDPGLGLRLIYFSYDVKMKEKGDIPEGYSVSREKKERFSLILESASTNQTSMYLCASSLTYSRGKDTQYFGPGTRLTVL.

The chain joins TRBV5-1 to TRBJ2-5, with TRBD1 matching 9 bases. With V trimmed by 4 bases and J by 5 bases, 9 bases remained unmatched. This CDR3 contains 15 residues. CDR1 and CDR2 from the germline V gene are SGHRS and YFSETQ. The CDR3 spells CASSTFGTGLETQYF. CDR3 nucleotide sequence: TGCGCCAGCAGCACCTTCGGGACAGGGTTGGAGACCCAGTACTTC.

As for this clonotype: This may arise from a read error, as a much more abundant clone is one base away. The chain has TRBV29-1 and TRBJ1-2; no reliable D call. The CDR3 runs 11 residues. V dropped 8 bases and J dropped 8 bases, with 15 bases sitting between them. The germline V gene has CDR1 SQVTM and CDR2 ANQGSEA. DNA of the CDR3: TGCAGCACAAGACGGTCGAGCGGCTACACCTTC. This gives the protein CSTRRSSGYTF.

The rearrangement uses TRBV7-3 and TRBJ2-1, with D hard to call. Trimming removed 5 bases at V and 5 bases at J, with 16 bases between. Germline V gene data show CDR1 as SGHTA and CDR2 as FQGTGA. The CDR3 contains 15 residues. CDR3 bases: TGTGCCAGCAGCCCTAGGGTAAGAGATGACAATGAGCAGTTCTTC. Translation: CASSPRVRDDNEQFF.

The chain uses TRBV20-1 and TRBJ2-3; perhaps TRBD2 as D (5 bases). Trimming left V 6 bases short and J 2 bases short, with 12 bases between. Germline CDR1 reads DFQATT; CDR2 reads SNEGSKA (reference sequence). The CDR3 covers 13 residues. In nucleotides, the CDR3 is TGCAGTGCCCGATCGGGGTTCACAGATACGCAGTATTTT. This codes for CSARSGFTDTQYF.

This clonotype was counted only a few times. The chain's CDR3 is CASSPAVAGIYEQYF. CDR3 coding DNA: TGTGCCAGCAGCCCCGCCGTGGCGGGGATCTACGAGCAGTACTTC. V and J are TRBV7-9 and TRBJ2-7, with TRBD2 as a possible D gene (6 bases). Germline assignment: CDR1 SEHNR and CDR2 FQNEAQ (reference sequence). CDR3 length equals 15 residues. Trimming removed 5 bases at V and 3 bases at J, with 17 bases between.

With regard to this clonotype: Compared with germline, one end of the junction differs, possibly owing to a read error. The chain employs TRBV3-1 and TRBJ1-1, with D unclear. The CDR3 contains 12 residues. The germline V gene has CDR1 LGHDT and CDR2 YNNKEL (reference sequence). CDR3 nucleotides: TGCGCCAGCAGCCAAGCAAACACTGAAGCTTTCTTT. Amino acid sequence: CASSQANTEAFF.

For the CDR3, the DNA is TGTGCCACCCAGGACAGGGGAGCCTACAATGAGCAGTTCTTC. It translates to CATQDRGAYNEQFF. The chain carries TRBV24-1 and TRBJ2-1; 9 nucleotides match TRBD1. The J segment lost 2 bases and the V segment lost 9 bases, leaving 4 bases of the junction unmatched. The CDR3 consists of 14 residues. Germline V gives CDR1 KGHDR, CDR2 SFDVKD.

This clonotype appeared a few times. The V gene is TRBV3-1, the J gene TRBJ2-1, with 12 bases fitting TRBD2. Trimming took 4 bases from V and 4 from J; bases not matched to a gene: 5. This CDR3 region has 16 residues. The germline CDR1 and CDR2 sequences are LGHDT and YNNKEL (reference sequence). The CDR3 nucleotides read TGTGCCAGCAGCCTGACTAGCGGGGGCCTTTACAATGAGCAGTTCTTC. The encoded protein is CASSLTSGGLYNEQFF.

This chain connects TRBV3-1 to TRBJ2-7, with D possibly matching TRBD2 (5 bases). Trimming took off 1 base at V and 3 bases at J, with 22 bases between the two ends. CDR1 is LGHDT and CDR2 is YNNKEL in the germline V gene (reference sequence). This CDR3 spans 18 amino acids. The CDR3 sequence: CASSQGPPATLAFYEQYF. The DNA for the CDR3 is TGTGCCAGCAGCCAAGGACCCCCAGCGACGCTAGCTTTCTACGAGCAGTACTTC.

Here the CDR3 DNA reads TGCGCCAGCAGCTCCCAACTCATAAATGAGCAGTTCTTC. Amino acids: CASSSQLINEQFF. The chain links TRBV5-1 to TRBJ2-1; D unclear. V lost 3 bases to trimming and J lost 7 bases, with 11 bases between them. Germline V lookup: CDR1 SGHRS, CDR2 YFSETQ. CDR3 size: 13 residues.

This chain uses TRBV14 with TRBJ1-2, with unresolved D. The CDR3 is 14 amino acids. CDR1 and CDR2 (germline): SGHDN, FVKESK. The V end was cut by 4 bases, the J end by 5 bases, with 14 bases between. The CDR3 region is CASSRASGNYGYTF. The CDR3 nucleotides are TGTGCCAGCAGCCGGGCCTCGGGGAATTATGGCTACACCTTC.

The sample holds many counts of this clonotype. V usage is TRBV7-2 and J usage is TRBJ2-7, with 9 positions matching TRBD2. The CDR3 totals 14 residues. V gave up 6 bases and J gave up 3 bases; unmatched junction bases: 6. Germline values: CDR1 SGHTA, CDR2 FQGNSA. The CDR3 DNA reads TGTGCCAGCAGTCCGACTAGCGGTCTCTACGAGCAGTACTTC. Protein: CASSPTSGLYEQYF.

This clonotype was counted many times. The chain has TRBV5-5 and TRBJ2-7; 9 nucleotides match TRBD2. Germline CDR1 is SGHKS and CDR2 is YYEKEE (reference sequence). V dropped 0 bases and J dropped 1; count of bases not matched to a gene: 5. CDR3 length: 16 amino acids. The CDR3 loop reads CASSLEDTSGSYEQYF. DNA for the CDR3: TGTGCCAGCAGCTTGGAGGACACTAGCGGGTCCTACGAGCAGTACTTC. Full variable domain (remainder filled in from reference TRBV5-5 and TRBJ2-7): DAGVTQSPTHLIKTRGQQVTLRCSPISGHKSVSWYQQVLGQGPQFIFQYYEKEERGRGNFPDRFSARQFPNYSSELNVNALLLGDSALYLCASSLEDTSGSYEQYFGPGTRLTVT.

This clonotype has more than one count but fewer than ten. The gene calls are TRBV9 and TRBJ1-1; 8 nucleotides line up with TRBD1. This CDR3 comprises 16 residues. Germline V CDR1 and CDR2: SGDLS, YYNGEE. The ends lost 0 bases at V and 6 bases at J; junction bases unmatched: 10. CDR3 sequence reads: CASSVAGQGAGSEAFF. CDR3 bases: TGTGCCAGCAGCGTAGCCGGACAGGGAGCGGGGTCTGAAGCTTTCTTT.